This T cell receptor (beta chain) comes out of a study of molecular identifiers for immune sequencing clone quantification. It was with previously described methods and listed TCR primers that bulk TCR libraries were made. TCRdb itself ran the PCR reads through MiXCR, one entry per CDR3 protein. The repertoire holds about 630,000 distinct CDR3 sequences, around 25% seen once, with about 0.73% in the top ten. The CDR3 runs to 15 residues. The germline CDR1 and CDR2 sequences are MNHEY and SMNVEV (reference sequence). Trimming stripped 3 bases from V and 1 base from J, with 12 bases between. General study findings and limits: In naive cells, clones above 20 RNA copies held under 1% of molecules, whereas in effector cells they held over 98%.

A CD8+CD4-CCR7+CD45RA+ phenotype served as the sorting definition for naive CD8 T cells. The sample holds a few counts of this clonotype. The antigen is undetermined. The sequence derives from a human donor in good health. Some libraries in this study had Jurkat cell RNA spiked in. The V call is TRBV27, the J call TRBJ2-5; D may be TRBD2 (6 bases). Sequencing used naive CD8+ T cells from blood, with Jurkat cell RNA spiked in. Stated subset: FACS-sorted CD8+CD4-CCR7+CD45RA+ naive T cells. The CDR3 DNA follows: TGTGCCAGCAGTTTCGGTACTAGCCTCCAAGAGACCCAGTACTTC. Its translation: CASSFGTSLQETQYF.